This TCR beta chain was captured by sequencing in a study of shared clonotypes between healthy human individuals. About the research overall: CD4 naive and CD4 memory each took three plates per donor, while CD8 naive took two and CD8 memory one.

Study-wide results and limits: The sampled material consisted only of blood, and tissue repertoires are likely to differ.

Everyone who donated was a Caucasian adult who lived in Nashville, Tennessee. Worth noting for this clone: Antigen specificity is unknown.

Genomic DNA belonging to each subset was distributed in equal measure over several immunoSEQ plates. Sequencing was performed with immunoSEQ multiplex PCR; in TCRdb, only in-frame clones are kept and a portion is missing. Of roughly 2,300,000 clones in the sample, 85% to 95% were seen once. CDR3 length: 16 amino acids. V gave up 1 base and J gave up 8 bases, with 18 bases separating them. Germline lookup yields CDR1 SGHTA and CDR2 FQGNSA. The chain employs TRBV7-2 and TRBJ2-1; D possibly matches TRBD1 or TRBD2 (5 bases each). The clonotype comes from a man younger than 35 in good health. Some clones in this sample may be carry-over from other donors' samples. Sequenced: naive CD4+ T cells from PBMCs. Subset indicated: CD45RA+ positively selected. The CDR3 DNA sequence: TGTGCCAGCAGCTTAGTCCACCGGGGCGGTGGGGATGAGCAGTTCTTC. It yields the protein CASSLVHRGGGDEQFF.